This entry lists 26 T cell receptor beta chains sequenced from one sample in a study of shared clonotypes between healthy human individuals. Profiling relied on immunoSEQ multiplex PCR, and the TCRdb table lists in-frame clones only, not all of them. The sample lists about 520,000 clones, approximately 81% occurring once. Sequenced sample: PBMCs. These receptors were taken from a middle-aged woman in good health. Some clones in this sample may be carry-over from other donors' samples.

This clone was counted a single time. This sequence joins TRBV6-6 and TRBJ2-3, with 10 bases identical to TRBD1. Germline CDR1 MNHNY, CDR2 SVGAGI (reference sequence). The J segment lost 1 base and the V segment lost 3 bases, leaving 1 base of the junction unmatched. The CDR3 has 15 residues. The CDR3 DNA reads TGTGCCAGCAGTTATGGGACAGGGGGCACAGATACGCAGTATTTT. Its protein product is CASSYGTGGTDTQYF.

J is TRBJ2-3 and V is TRBV5-1; 8 bases line up with TRBD2. Germline V lookup: CDR1 SGHRS, CDR2 YFSETQ. The CDR3 is 15 residues long. Trimming cost V 5 bases and J 4 bases; bases outside gene matches: 9. The CDR3 protein is CASRNSGSIADTQYF. The CDR3 bases are TGCGCCAGCAGGAACAGCGGGAGTATCGCAGATACGCAGTATTTT.

The gene calls are TRBV5-1 and TRBJ2-1; 8 bases align to TRBD1. The CDR3 runs to 16 residues. Germline V gives CDR1 SGHRS, CDR2 YFSETQ. Trimming took 0 bases from V and 1 from J; bases not matched to a gene: 3. CDR3 residues: CASSLGQGASYNEQFF. DNA for the CDR3: TGCGCCAGCAGCTTGGGGCAGGGGGCATCCTACAATGAGCAGTTCTTC.

The V and J genes are TRBV28 and TRBJ2-4, with TRBD2 matching 9 bases. V trimming: 3 bases; J trimming: 6 bases; junction bases outside the gene matches: 6. Germline CDR1 MDHEN, CDR2 SYDVKM. The CDR3 is 15 residues long. CDR3 sequence: CASSLFGTSINIQYF. CDR3 coding DNA: TGTGCCAGCAGTTTGTTCGGGACTAGCATAAACATTCAGTACTTC.

A note on this clone: A far larger clone is a single base away, which makes a read error likely. This chain joins TRBV27 and TRBJ2-4; weak D call: TRBD1 (6 bases). V was shortened by 5 bases and J by 3 bases, with 20 bases between the two germline ends. CDR3 length equals 17 residues. Germline CDR1 and CDR2: MNHEY and SMNVEV (reference sequence). For the CDR3, the DNA is TGTGCCAGCAGTCCCCGGGACATGGAGGTCGTCAAAAACATTCAGTACTTC. Encoded protein: CASSPRDMEVVKNIQYF.

The rearrangement joins TRBV2 to TRBJ2-7; no reliable D call. The germline V gene encodes CDR1 SNHLY and CDR2 FYNNEI. The CDR3 spans 16 residues. V was cut by 2 bases and J by 0 bases, with 14 bases left in between. CDR3 nucleotides: TGTGCCAGCAGTGAACGGTCCGGCCCGCCCTCCTACGAGCAGTACTTC. Translating it yields CASSERSGPPSYEQYF.

The chain carries TRBV7-3 and TRBJ2-1, with 8 bases lining up with TRBD1. This CDR3 comprises 16 residues. CDR1 and CDR2 from the germline V gene are SGHTA and FQGTGA. The J segment lost 2 bases and the V segment lost 1 base, leaving 4 bases of the junction unmatched. The CDR3 region has the DNA TGTGCCAGCAGCTTAAAGGCAGGGGGCACCTACAATGAGCAGTTCTTC. Translation gives CASSLKAGGTYNEQFF.

The gene calls are TRBV6-5 and TRBJ1-4; D might be TRBD1 (5 bases). The CDR3 loop spans 14 amino acids. Germline V gene sequence: CDR1 MNHEY, CDR2 SVGAGI. V gave up 8 bases and J gave up 3 bases, with 13 bases separating them. The CDR3: CASGAAGANEKLFF. CDR3 DNA: TGTGCCAGCGGGGCCGCAGGAGCTAATGAAAAACTGTTTTTT.

This clone was found a few times. A far larger clone is just one base off, so this is likely a read error. The V gene is TRBV10-1, the J gene TRBJ1-2, with a tentative D call TRBD1 (5 bases). The CDR3 runs to 14 residues. V was pared by 2 bases and J by 3 bases, with 10 bases between. Germline CDR1 is WNHNN and CDR2 is SYGVQD (reference sequence). CDR3 loop: CASSEEQVDYGYTF. The CDR3 nucleotides are TGCGCCAGCAGTGAGGAACAGGTAGACTATGGCTACACCTTC.

This clone was seen a handful of times. This could be a read error, since a much larger clone is one nucleotide away. J is TRBJ1-3 and V is TRBV18, with D perhaps TRBD1 (5 bases). The V gene's germline CDR1 is KGHSH and CDR2 LQKENI. The CDR3 has 15 residues. Trimming pared 1 base from V and 3 bases from J, leaving 10 bases between. CDR3: CASSPQGAYGNTIYF. CDR3 sequence (DNA): TGTGCCAGCTCACCACAAGGGGCTTATGGAAACACCATATATTTT.

On this clone itself: At the DNA level, this CDR3 is encoded by other sequences in the same sample as well. V is TRBV5-4 and J is TRBJ1-2, with TRBD1 matching over 7 bases. Germline-derived CDR1 and CDR2 are SGHNT and YYREEE (reference sequence). This CDR3 contains 13 residues. The junction had 0 bases not matched to a gene; V was cut back by 0 bases and J by 4 bases. CDR3 in DNA: TGTGCCAGCAGCTTGGACAGGGGCTATGGCTACACCTTC. It is translated as CASSLDRGYGYTF.

This chain connects TRBV7-8 to TRBJ2-7; 7 bases are shared with TRBD2. The trim removed 5 bases at V and 5 bases at J, leaving 12 bases unmatched. CDR1 and CDR2 from the germline V gene are SGHVS and FQNEAQ. This CDR3 is built from 15 residues. The CDR3 is CASSGGLREYNEQYF. DNA for the CDR3: TGTGCCAGCAGCGGAGGTTTGCGGGAGTATAACGAGCAGTACTTC.

The CDR3 reads CASTGQAYEQYF. The CDR3 nucleotides are TGCGCCAGCACGGGACAGGCCTACGAGCAGTACTTC. The J gene is TRBJ2-7, the V gene TRBV10-2; 8 nucleotides align to TRBD1. This CDR3 has 12 amino acids. V was clipped by 7 bases and J by 2 bases; unmatched bases: 1. Germline values: CDR1 WSHSY, CDR2 SAAADI.

This clone was observed at least ten times. The same CDR3 is also encoded by other DNA sequences in this sample. The rearrangement links TRBV5-1 to TRBJ2-3; 8 bases line up with TRBD2. J gave up 4 bases and V 4 bases, and 11 bases lay outside the gene matches. This CDR3 has 16 amino acids. Germline V gene data show CDR1 as SGHRS and CDR2 as YFSETQ. The DNA for the CDR3 is TGCGCCAGCAGCGAAGAGCCGGGACTAGGCTCAGATACGCAGTATTTT. This encodes CASSEEPGLGSDTQYF.

This clone has ten or more counts. The same CDR3 arises from other DNA sequences in this sample as well. The V and J genes are TRBV6-1 and TRBJ2-3; the match to TRBD2 covers 8 bases. The germline gives CDR1 MNHNS, CDR2 SASEGT. The CDR3 contains 14 residues. After removal of 9 bases from V and 3 bases from J, the junction contained 8 bases not matched to a gene. The CDR3 bases are TGTGCCAGTCGAGGCGGACTAGCAACAGATACGCAGTATTTT. Its translation: CASRGGLATDTQYF.

The V call is TRBV4-1, the J call TRBJ1-2; TRBD1 matches 7 bases. V gave up 0 bases and J gave up 4 bases; unmatched junction bases: 5. Germline CDR1 reads MGHRA; CDR2 reads YSYEKL. This CDR3 contains 15 residues. The DNA of the CDR3 is TGCGCCAGCAGCCAAGATACAGGGGTGGGCTATGGCTACACCTTC. Amino acids: CASSQDTGVGYGYTF.

This chain connects TRBV29-1 to TRBJ2-2; possible D gene TRBD1, 6 bases. The length of the CDR3 is 14 residues. With 4 bases removed from V and 2 bases from J, the gap between germline ends came to 11 bases. In germline, CDR1 is SQVTM, CDR2 ANQGSEA. The CDR3 protein is CSVVRRGNTGELFF. DNA for the CDR3: TGCAGCGTTGTCCGCAGGGGTAACACCGGGGAGCTGTTTTTT.

The V and J genes are TRBV10-3 and TRBJ1-5; 8 bases map to TRBD1. The germline CDR1 and CDR2 sequences are ENHRY and SYGVKD. The trim removed 7 bases at V and 3 bases at J, leaving 5 bases unmatched. This CDR3 comprises 14 residues. This CDR3 is CAINGQGDNQPQHF. The CDR3, as DNA: TGTGCCATCAACGGACAGGGTGACAATCAGCCCCAGCATTTT.

The rearrangement links TRBV27 to TRBJ1-2; maybe TRBD1 (6 bases). The V gene's germline CDR1 is MNHEY and CDR2 SMNVEV (reference sequence). V lost 6 bases, J lost 5 bases, and 10 bases lay in between. The CDR3 sequence is 12 residues long. CDR3 DNA: TGTGCCAGCAGACAGGGTGGTTATGGCTACACCTTC. It yields the protein CASRQGGYGYTF.

DNA of the CDR3: TGTGCCAGCAGCTTAGCCGCCGGGACAGGGTTATATGGCTACACCTTC. It codes for CASSLAAGTGLYGYTF. The chain employs TRBV7-9 and TRBJ1-2, with TRBD1 identical over 9 bases. The CDR3 length is 16 residues. Germline V gives CDR1 SEHNR, CDR2 FQNEAQ (reference sequence). V was clipped by 0 bases and J by 5 bases; unmatched bases: 7.

The chain links TRBV19 to TRBJ2-7; unclear D gene. Looked up from germline, CDR1 is LNHDA and CDR2 is SQIVND (reference sequence). This CDR3 has 13 residues. Between the trimmed V and J ends, which lost 5 bases and 2 bases, there was a span of 10 bases. The CDR3 spells CASSARVTYEQYF. CDR3 DNA: TGTGCCAGTAGTGCCCGGGTCACCTACGAGCAGTACTTC. Full variable domain (remainder filled in from reference TRBV19 and TRBJ2-7): DGGITQSPKYLFRKEGQNVTLSCEQNLNHDAMYWYRQDPGQGLRLIYYSQIVNDFQKGDIAEGYSVSREKKESFPLTVTSAQKNPTAFYLCASSARVTYEQYFGPGTRLTVT.

The chain combines TRBV7-2 with TRBJ2-2; a weak D match, TRBD1 (5 bases). Trimming pared 5 bases from V and 0 bases from J, leaving 10 bases between. This CDR3 spans 15 amino acids. Germline values: CDR1 SGHTA, CDR2 FQGNSA. The CDR3 protein is CASSQQVANTGELFF. CDR3 nucleotide sequence: TGTGCCAGCAGCCAACAGGTAGCGAACACCGGGGAGCTGTTTTTT.

This chain links TRBV18 with TRBJ1-1; D not certain. Trimming left V 5 bases short and J 0 bases short, with 13 bases between. The CDR3 extends over 15 amino acids. Germline V gene sequence: CDR1 KGHSH, CDR2 LQKENI. The CDR3 coding sequence is TGTGCCAGCTCATCGGGGTCGTCAATGAACACTGAAGCTTTCTTT. Amino acid sequence: CASSSGSSMNTEAFF.

The chain is built from TRBV7-9 and TRBJ1-1, with D possibly TRBD1 on 5 matching bases. V was shortened by 0 bases and J by 0 bases, with 5 bases between the two germline ends. Germline lookup yields CDR1 SEHNR and CDR2 FQNEAQ (reference sequence). The CDR3 is 14 residues long. CDR3 in DNA: TGTGCCAGCAGCTTAGCAGGGGTGAACACTGAAGCTTTCTTT. Protein sequence: CASSLAGVNTEAFF.

This clone was counted between two and nine times. The gene calls are TRBV4-2 and TRBJ2-2; D perhaps matches TRBD2 (5 bases). From germline, CDR1 is LGHNA and CDR2 YNFKEQ. Trimming took off 1 base at V and 3 bases at J, with 15 bases between the two ends. This CDR3 is built from 17 residues. In DNA, the CDR3 is TGTGCCAGCAGCCAAGGAGATGGGAGAGACTACACCGGGGAGCTGTTTTTT. Amino acid sequence: CASSQGDGRDYTGELFF.

The chain uses TRBV11-2 and TRBJ2-1, with 8 bases matching TRBD1. The CDR3 runs 15 residues. The V gene end was trimmed by 5 bases and the J gene end by 7 bases; junction bases not matched to a gene: 10. Germline V CDR1 and CDR2: SGHAT, FQNNGV. Here the CDR3 DNA reads TGTGCCAGCAGCAAAGGCCAGGGGGCACCGAATGAGCAGTTCTTC. Translating gives CASSKGQGAPNEQFF.